The 24 T cell receptor beta chains below were found in one sample sequenced in a study of T cell repertoires in cytomegalovirus infection. Antigens for these TCRs are unknown. TCRdb re-derived calls from the reads in MiXCR, one entry per CDR3 protein. The top ten clones hold over 13% of a sample with about 920,000 distinct CDR3 sequences, more than 25% of them seen once. Here the sequenced sample was cultured CD8+ T cells from PBMCs, taken from culture after CMV antigen stimulation. The receptors shown here come from a human donor in good health (CMV status not recorded). Some clones in this sample may be carry-over from other donors' samples.

In its sample, this clonotype was seen a few times. This chain connects TRBV6-1 to TRBJ2-7, with D possibly TRBD1 on 6 matching bases. The germline gives CDR1 MNHNS, CDR2 SASEGT. This CDR3 region has 15 residues. The germline V and J ends were trimmed by 5 bases and 3 bases, with 17 bases remaining between them. The CDR3 DNA reads TGTGCCAGCAGTTGGGGCAGGGGTCTCAACTACGAGCAGTACGTC. As protein: CASSWGRGLNYEQYV.

This clonotype was detected many times. CDR3: CASSLAEGIMNTEAFF. CDR3 nucleotide sequence: TGTGCCAGCAGCTTAGCGGAGGGAATCATGAACACTGAAGCTTTCTTT. The chain combines TRBV7-9 with TRBJ1-1, with unresolved D. Looked up from germline, CDR1 is SEHNR and CDR2 is FQNEAQ (reference sequence). Trimming left V 0 bases short and J 0 bases short, with 11 bases between. The CDR3 length is 16 residues.

In this sample, this clonotype turned up a few times. The V and J genes are TRBV7-6 and TRBJ1-2; TRBD1 matches 9 bases. Trimming at V came to 3 bases and at J to 2 bases, leaving 4 bases not matched to a gene. CDR3 size: 15 residues. CDR1 and CDR2 from the germline V gene are SGHVS and FNYEAQ. CDR3 protein: CASSFTGTGNYGYTF. As DNA, the CDR3 is TGTGCCAGCAGCTTCACCGGGACAGGGAACTATGGCTACACCTTC.

J is TRBJ2-5 and V is TRBV7-9; possibly TRBD1 or TRBD2 for D (6 bases each). Trimming shortened V by 4 bases and J by 5 bases, and 17 bases separated the two germline ends. The CDR3 consists of 15 residues. CDR1 is SEHNR, CDR2 FQNEAQ, per germline (reference sequence). The CDR3 region is CASSWIGGGFETQYF. The CDR3 bases are TGTGCCAGCAGCTGGATAGGAGGGGGTTTTGAGACCCAGTACTTC. Complete variable domain (other parts from reference TRBV7-9 and TRBJ2-5): DTGVSQNPRHKITKRGQNVTFRCDPISEHNRLYWYRQTLGQGPEFLTYFQNEAQLEKSRLLSDRFSAERPKGSFSTLEIQRTEQGDSAMYLCASSWIGGGFETQYFGPGTRLLVL.

This clonotype was detected only a few times. The J gene is TRBJ2-2, the V gene TRBV19; 7 positions match TRBD2. The CDR3 sequence is 15 residues long. The V gene end was trimmed by 7 bases and the J gene end by 4 bases; junction bases not matched to a gene: 9. The germline CDR1 and CDR2 sequences are LNHDA and SQIVND (reference sequence). The CDR3 reads CASIPVAGLTGELFF. In DNA form, the CDR3 reads TGTGCCAGTATCCCCGTAGCGGGTCTCACCGGGGAGCTGTTTTTT.

This clonotype was seen many times. The chain links TRBV6-4 to TRBJ2-3; D possibly uses TRBD1 or TRBD2 (6 bases each). From germline, CDR1 is MRHNA and CDR2 SNTAGT. V was pared by 2 bases and J by 4 bases, with 10 bases between. CDR3 length: 14 residues. CDR3 sequence: CASSDKEGADTQYF. CDR3 nucleotide sequence: TGTGCCAGCAGTGACAAGGAGGGGGCAGATACGCAGTATTTT.

The V call is TRBV9, the J call TRBJ2-1; 7 bases line up with TRBD1. Trimming at V came to 4 bases and at J to 6 bases, leaving 7 bases not matched to a gene. The CDR3 runs 14 residues. Germline CDR1 and CDR2: SGDLS and YYNGEE. Here the CDR3 DNA reads TGTGCCAGCAGCCCACCGGGACAGCGCAATGAGCAGTTCTTC. This codes for CASSPPGQRNEQFF.

V is TRBV29-1 and J is TRBJ1-2, with 9 nucleotides matching TRBD1. CDR3 length: 15 amino acids. The J segment lost 4 bases and the V segment lost 4 bases, leaving 10 bases of the junction unmatched. In germline, CDR1 is SQVTM, CDR2 ANQGSEA. CDR3 in DNA: TGCAGCGTTGGGGGAACAGGGGGCTATAGCTATGGCTACACCTTC. This encodes CSVGGTGGYSYGYTF.

The rearrangement links TRBV7-6 to TRBJ2-2, with 9 bases lining up with TRBD1. Germline lookup yields CDR1 SGHVS and CDR2 FNYEAQ. The CDR3 loop spans 14 amino acids. The trim removed 4 bases at V and 7 bases at J, leaving 4 bases unmatched. The CDR3 DNA reads TGTGCCAGCAGCTGGACAGGGGAGGGCGGGGAGCTGTTTTTT. It codes for CASSWTGEGGELFF.

The chain combines TRBV4-1 with TRBJ2-3, with 7 bases identical to TRBD1. This CDR3 contains 17 residues. Germline V gene lookup returns CDR1 MGHRA and CDR2 YSYEKL. V gave up 2 bases and J gave up 2 bases; unmatched junction bases: 10. CDR3 sequence reads: CASSQRSGQTYTDTQYF. As DNA, the CDR3 is TGCGCCAGCAGCCAACGGTCGGGACAGACATACACAGATACGCAGTATTTT.

CDR3 sequence (DNA): TGTGCCAGCAGCTTAAGGTCTGCTTACACTGAAGCTTTCTTT. Residues: CASSLRSAYTEAFF. The rearrangement links TRBV11-3 to TRBJ1-1; D gene uncertain. Trimming removed 2 bases from V and 3 bases from J, with 10 bases in between. From germline, CDR1 is SGHNT and CDR2 YENEEA. CDR3 length: 14 residues.

The chain couples TRBV6-2 or TRBV6-3 to TRBJ1-5, with D hard to call. The CDR3 is made up of 15 amino acids. V lost 3 bases to trimming and J lost 7 bases, with 16 bases between them. Per the germline V gene, CDR1 is MNHEY and CDR2 is SVGEGT. The CDR3 DNA reads TGTGCCAGCAGTTATTCCTATGGTCTTAAACAGCCCCAGCATTTT. Its protein product is CASSYSYGLKQPQHF.

The chain is built from TRBV27 and TRBJ2-7; D gene unclear. CDR1 and CDR2 (germline): MNHEY, SMNVEV (reference sequence). There are 14 residues in the CDR3. With 2 bases removed from V and 4 bases from J, the gap between germline ends came to 12 bases. CDR3 in DNA: TGTGCCAGCAGTTTAATGGGCAGAACATACGAGCAGTACGTC. Amino acid sequence: CASSLMGRTYEQYV.

The sample holds many counts of this clonotype. The chain uses TRBV7-9 and TRBJ2-7, with 7 bases identical to TRBD1. The CDR3 contains 14 residues. The J segment lost 0 bases and the V segment lost 8 bases, leaving 7 bases of the junction unmatched. Germline V gene data show CDR1 as SEHNR and CDR2 as FQNEAQ (reference sequence). CDR3 amino acids: CASGLGQSSYEQYV. CDR3 in DNA: TGTGCCAGCGGGTTGGGACAGAGCTCCTACGAGCAGTACGTC.

This clonotype was picked up a small number of times. The chain carries TRBV7-8 and TRBJ1-4; D gene uncertain. This CDR3 has 11 amino acids. Germline lookup yields CDR1 SGHVS and CDR2 FQNEAQ. The V gene lost 6 bases and the J gene lost 6 bases, with 5 bases spanning the gap. DNA for the CDR3: TGTGCCAGCAGTGTTGATGAAAAACTGTTTTTT. This sequence encodes CASSVDEKLFF.

A remark on this clonotype: One end of the junction is discordant with germline, which a read error may explain. This rearrangement joins TRBV7-9 to TRBJ1-1, with a possible D match to TRBD1 (6 bases). The CDR3 is 13 residues long. The germline CDR1 and CDR2 sequences are SEHNR and FQNEAQ (reference sequence). This CDR3 reads CVSIEGGDTEAFF. The CDR3 DNA sequence: TGTGTCAGCATTGAGGGGGGCGACACTGAAGCTTTCTTT. Together with reference TRBV7-9 and TRBJ1-1, the CDR3 gives the full variable domain: DTGVSQNPRHKITKRGQNVTFRCDPISEHNRLYWYRQTLGQGPEFLTYFQNEAQLEKSRLLSDRFSAERPKGSFSTLEIQRTEQGDSAMYLCVSIEGGDTEAFFGQGTRLTVV.

The chain uses TRBV6-2 or TRBV6-3 and TRBJ2-7; D is uncertain. There are 13 residues in the CDR3. The V and J ends lost 8 bases and 3 bases respectively, with 14 bases between them. Germline lookup yields CDR1 MNHEY and CDR2 SVGEGT. CDR3 sequence: CASRMPNDYEQYV. The CDR3 DNA reads TGTGCCAGCCGGATGCCGAACGACTACGAGCAGTACGTC.

This clonotype was recorded a few times. The V gene is TRBV5-4, the J gene TRBJ2-5; no reliable D call. This CDR3 has 14 amino acids. Germline CDR1 is SGHNT and CDR2 is YYREEE (reference sequence). The V end lost 2 bases, the J end lost 0 bases, and 8 bases lay between the germline ends. The CDR3 here is CASSFKGYQETQYF. Here the CDR3 DNA reads TGTGCCAGCAGCTTTAAGGGTTACCAAGAGACCCAGTACTTC.

This clonotype was seen repeatedly, ten times or more. The gene calls are TRBV6-5 and TRBJ2-3, with 9 bases identical to TRBD2. The CDR3 runs to 16 residues. J lost 0 bases, V lost 0 bases, and 1 base had no gene match. Per the germline V gene, CDR1 is MNHEY and CDR2 is SVGAGI. The CDR3 bases are TGTGCCAGCAGTTACTCGCTAGCGGGGAGCACAGATACGCAGTATTTT. It encodes CASSYSLAGSTDTQYF.

Many counts were recorded for this clonotype. The rearrangement uses TRBV2 and TRBJ1-1; D might be TRBD1 (5 bases). From germline, CDR1 is SNHLY and CDR2 FYNNEI. Trimming took 2 bases from V and 1 from J, leaving 11 bases between them. The CDR3 spans 15 residues. The CDR3, as DNA: TGTGCCAGCAGTGAACATCTGGGGCCGAACACTGAAGCTTTCTTT. Translated, it gives CASSEHLGPNTEAFF. Supplemented by reference TRBV2 and TRBJ1-1, the full variable domain reads EPEVTQTPSHQVTQMGQEVILRCVPISNHLYFYWYRQILGQKVEFLVSFYNNEISEKSEIFDDQFSVERPDGSNFTLKIRSTKLEDSAMYFCASSEHLGPNTEAFFGQGTRLTVV.

The V call is TRBV19, the J call TRBJ2-1; D perhaps matches TRBD2 (6 bases). CDR1 LNHDA and CDR2 SQIVND come from the germline V gene (reference sequence). This CDR3 contains 15 residues. The V and J ends lost 6 bases and 2 bases respectively, with 14 bases between them. CDR3 residues: CASSLQEGPYNEQFF. The CDR3 coding sequence is TGTGCCAGTAGCCTCCAGGAGGGGCCCTACAATGAGCAGTTCTTC.

V and J are TRBV15 and TRBJ2-2; 8 bases are a match to TRBD1. The junction had 20 bases not matched to a gene; V was cut back by 1 base and J by 10 bases. The CDR3 has 19 amino acids. Per germline, CDR1 LNHNV and CDR2 YYDKDF (reference sequence). The CDR3 DNA sequence: TGTGCCACCAGCAGAGGGTGGACAGGGCCGTTTGTCGTGGGCCAGGAGCTGTTTTTT. It codes for CATSRGWTGPFVVGQELFF. Looking up the rest from reference TRBV15 and TRBJ2-2 gives the full variable domain: DAMVIQNPRYQVTQFGKPVTLSCSQTLNHNVMYWYQQKSSQAPKLLFHYYDKDFNNEADTPDNFQSRRPNTSFCFLDIRSPGLGDTAMYLCATSRGWTGPFVVGQELFFGEGSRLTVL.

This clonotype was counted between two and nine times. This sequence joins TRBV24-1 and TRBJ2-3, with TRBD2 matching 7 bases. The CDR3 has 16 residues. Germline V gene data show CDR1 as KGHDR and CDR2 as SFDVKD. Germline trimming cut 3 bases from V and 0 bases from J; bases unmatched to any gene: 5. The CDR3 here is CATSDPRRESTDTQYF. The CDR3, as DNA: TGTGCCACCAGTGATCCGCGGCGGGAGAGCACAGATACGCAGTATTTT.

V and J are TRBV6-5 and TRBJ2-7, with TRBD1 matching over 8 bases. The CDR3 runs 13 residues. Germline V gene sequence: CDR1 MNHEY, CDR2 SVGAGI. With V trimmed by 10 bases and J by 6 bases, 11 bases remained unmatched. CDR3 sequence (DNA): TGTGCCACAAAGGACAGGGTCGGAGCCGAGCAGTACTTC. It encodes CATKDRVGAEQYF.